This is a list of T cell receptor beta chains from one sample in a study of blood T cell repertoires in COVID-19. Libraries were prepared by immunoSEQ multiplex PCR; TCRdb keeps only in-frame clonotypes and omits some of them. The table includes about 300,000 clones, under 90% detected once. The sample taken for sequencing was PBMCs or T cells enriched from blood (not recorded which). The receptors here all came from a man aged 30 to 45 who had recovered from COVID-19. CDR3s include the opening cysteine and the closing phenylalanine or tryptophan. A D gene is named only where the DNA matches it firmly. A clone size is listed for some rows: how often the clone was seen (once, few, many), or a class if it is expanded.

CASSFNRVDWAGGYTF | TGTGCCAGCAGCTTCAACAGGGTAGACTGGGCGGGCGGCTACACCTTC | NA | NA | TRBJ1-2 | TRBV7-9
CASSSPSTGSGNTIYF | TGTGCCAGCAGTTCACCCTCGACAGGCTCTGGAAACACCATATATTTT | NA | NA | TRBJ1-3 | TRBV28
CASSKAPSGTYEQYF | TGTGCCAGCAGCAAAGCACCTAGCGGTACTTACGAGCAGTACTTC | many | NA | TRBJ2-7 | TRBV21-1
CASCQRETQYF | TGTGCCAGCTGTCAGCGAGAGACCCAGTACTTC | NA | NA | TRBJ2-5 | TRBV12-3/TRBV12-4
CASSSPGLAGISRGVEQYF | TGTGCCAGCAGTTCTCCCGGACTAGCGGGGATTTCCAGGGGGGTCGAGCAGTACTTC | NA | TRBD2 | TRBJ2-7 | TRBV28
CASSLGFGTENTEAFF | TGCGCCAGCAGCTTGGGTTTCGGGACAGAGAACACTGAAGCTTTCTTT | NA | TRBD1 | TRBJ1-1 | TRBV5-1
CASSFDRVGELFF | TGTGCCAGCAGCTTTGACAGGGTCGGTGAACTGTTTTTT | NA | TRBD1 | TRBJ1-4 | TRBV11-1
CASSPGGYEQYF | TGTGCCAGCAGCCCCGGCGGTTACGAGCAGTACTTC | once | NA | TRBJ2-7 | TRBV11-2
CASSPPGGMGNEQFF | TGTGCCAGCTCACCGCCTGGCGGGATGGGCAATGAGCAGTTCTTC | NA | NA | TRBJ2-1 | TRBV18
CASSQVQSGTANSPLHF | TGCGCCAGCAGCCAAGTACAATCCGGGACAGCTAATTCACCCCTCCACTTT | NA | TRBD1 | TRBJ1-6 | TRBV4-1
CASSRTEKISYEQYF | TGTGCCAGCTCTCGGACAGAAAAGATCTCCTACGAGCAGTACTTC | NA | NA | TRBJ2-7 | TRBV6-5
CASRSPGATKNIQYF | TGTGCCAGCAGGTCTCCTGGGGCGACCAAAAACATTCAGTACTTC | NA | NA | TRBJ2-4 | TRBV6-5
CASSETGVGAEAFF | TGTGCCAGCAGCGAGACAGGGGTCGGCGCTGAAGCTTTCTTT | once | TRBD1 | TRBJ1-1 | TRBV6-4
CASSSWTGVNTEAFF | TGTGCCAGCAGCTCCTGGACAGGTGTAAACACTGAAGCTTTCTTT | NA | TRBD1 | TRBJ1-1 | TRBV11-2
CASSETEAPGMRRGYTF | TGCGCCAGCAGTGAGACCGAAGCCCCGGGGATGAGGCGTGGCTACACCTTC | NA | NA | TRBJ1-2 | TRBV10-2